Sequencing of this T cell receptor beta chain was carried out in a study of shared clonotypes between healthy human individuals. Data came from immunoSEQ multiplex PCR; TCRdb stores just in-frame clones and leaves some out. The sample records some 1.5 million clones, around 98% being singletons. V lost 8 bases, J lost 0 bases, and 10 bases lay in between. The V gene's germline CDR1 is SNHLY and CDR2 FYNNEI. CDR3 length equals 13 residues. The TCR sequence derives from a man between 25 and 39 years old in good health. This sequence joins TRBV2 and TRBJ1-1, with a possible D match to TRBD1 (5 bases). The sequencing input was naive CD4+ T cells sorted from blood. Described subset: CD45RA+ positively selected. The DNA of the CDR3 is TGTGCCAGCTCAGGGTACATGAACACTGAAGCTTTCTTT. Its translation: CASSGYMNTEAFF.